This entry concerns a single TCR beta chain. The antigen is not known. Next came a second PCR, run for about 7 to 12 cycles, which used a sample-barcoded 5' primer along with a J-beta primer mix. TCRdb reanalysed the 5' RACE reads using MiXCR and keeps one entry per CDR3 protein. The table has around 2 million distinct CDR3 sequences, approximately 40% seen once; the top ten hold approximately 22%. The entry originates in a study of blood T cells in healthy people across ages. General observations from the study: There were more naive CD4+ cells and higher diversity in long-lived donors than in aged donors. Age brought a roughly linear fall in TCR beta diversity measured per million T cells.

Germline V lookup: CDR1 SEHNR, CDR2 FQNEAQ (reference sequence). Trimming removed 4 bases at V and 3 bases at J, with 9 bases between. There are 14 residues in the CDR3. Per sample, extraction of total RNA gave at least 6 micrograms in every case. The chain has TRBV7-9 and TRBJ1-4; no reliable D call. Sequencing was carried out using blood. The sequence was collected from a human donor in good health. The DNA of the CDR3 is TGTGCCAGCAGCTACAGTGCGGCTAATGAAAAACTGTTTTTT. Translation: CASSYSAANEKLFF.